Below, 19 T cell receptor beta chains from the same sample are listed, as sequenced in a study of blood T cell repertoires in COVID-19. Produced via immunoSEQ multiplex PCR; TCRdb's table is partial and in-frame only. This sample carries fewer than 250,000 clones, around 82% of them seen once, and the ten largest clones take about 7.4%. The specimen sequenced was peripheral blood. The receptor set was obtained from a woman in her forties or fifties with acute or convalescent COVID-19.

The CDR3 sequence is CASSLDGGGTSEQYF. The CDR3 DNA follows: TGTGCCAGCAGCTTAGACGGGGGTGGGACTAGCGAGCAGTACTTC. The chain carries TRBV7-2 and TRBJ2-7, with 8 bases matching TRBD2. V dropped 1 base and J dropped 6; count of bases not matched to a gene: 8. The CDR3 is 15 residues long. The germline gives CDR1 SGHTA, CDR2 FQGNSA.

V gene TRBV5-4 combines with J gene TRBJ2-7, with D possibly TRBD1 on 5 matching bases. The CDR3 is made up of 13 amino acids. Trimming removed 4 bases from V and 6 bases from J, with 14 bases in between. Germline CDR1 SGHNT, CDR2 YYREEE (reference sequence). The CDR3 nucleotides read TGTGCCAGCAGCCCATCGACAGTTTCCGAGCAGTACTTC. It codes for CASSPSTVSEQYF.

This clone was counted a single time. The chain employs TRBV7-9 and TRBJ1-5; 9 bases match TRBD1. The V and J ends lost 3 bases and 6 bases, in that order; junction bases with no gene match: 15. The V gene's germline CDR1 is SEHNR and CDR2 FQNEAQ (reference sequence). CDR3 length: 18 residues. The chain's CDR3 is CASSFSGAPTGGRQPQHF. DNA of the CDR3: TGTGCCAGCAGCTTTAGCGGGGCCCCGACAGGGGGGCGTCAGCCCCAGCATTTT.

The chain's CDR3 is CASSYKGEAYEQYF. The CDR3 DNA sequence: TGTGCCAGCAGTTACAAAGGGGAGGCCTACGAGCAGTACTTC. The V gene is TRBV6-6, the J gene TRBJ2-7, with a tentative D call TRBD2 (6 bases). CDR3 length: 14 amino acids. Germline CDR1 reads MNHNY; CDR2 reads SVGAGI (reference sequence). Trimming took off 2 bases at V and 2 bases at J, with 10 bases between the two ends.

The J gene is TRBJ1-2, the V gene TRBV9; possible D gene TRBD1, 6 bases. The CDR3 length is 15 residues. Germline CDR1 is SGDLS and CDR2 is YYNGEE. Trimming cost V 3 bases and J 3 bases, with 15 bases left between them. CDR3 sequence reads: CASSDTGTTDYGYTF. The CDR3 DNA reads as TGTGCCAGCAGCGACACAGGGACGACCGACTATGGCTACACCTTC.

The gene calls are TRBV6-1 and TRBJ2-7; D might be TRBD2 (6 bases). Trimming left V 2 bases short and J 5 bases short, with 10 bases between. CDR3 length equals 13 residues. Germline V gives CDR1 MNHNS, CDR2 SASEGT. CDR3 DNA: TGTGCCAGCAGTGAACTGCCGGGAGACGAGCAGTACTTC. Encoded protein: CASSELPGDEQYF.

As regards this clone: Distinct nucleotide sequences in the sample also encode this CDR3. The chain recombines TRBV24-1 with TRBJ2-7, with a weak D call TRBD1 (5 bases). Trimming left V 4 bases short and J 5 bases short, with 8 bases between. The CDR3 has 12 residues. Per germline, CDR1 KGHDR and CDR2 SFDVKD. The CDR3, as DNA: TGTGCCACCAGTGACCAGGGTCACGAGCAGTACTTC. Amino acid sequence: CATSDQGHEQYF.

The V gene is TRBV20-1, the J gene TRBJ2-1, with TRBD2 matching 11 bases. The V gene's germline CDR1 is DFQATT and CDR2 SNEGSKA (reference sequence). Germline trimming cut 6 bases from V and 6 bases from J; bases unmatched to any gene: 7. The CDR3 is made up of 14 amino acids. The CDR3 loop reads CSASRLAGGNEQFF. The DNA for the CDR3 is TGCAGTGCAAGTCGGCTAGCGGGAGGCAATGAGCAGTTCTTC.

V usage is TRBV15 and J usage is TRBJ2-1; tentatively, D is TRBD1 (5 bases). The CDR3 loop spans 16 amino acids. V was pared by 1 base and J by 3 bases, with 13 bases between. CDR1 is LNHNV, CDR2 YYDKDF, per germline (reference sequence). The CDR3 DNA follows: TGTGCCACCAGCAGAGGGGGCGGAGCCTACTACAATGAGCAGTTCTTC. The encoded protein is CATSRGGGAYYNEQFF. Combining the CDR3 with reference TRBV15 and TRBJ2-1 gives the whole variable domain DAMVIQNPRYQVTQFGKPVTLSCSQTLNHNVMYWYQQKSSQAPKLLFHYYDKDFNNEADTPDNFQSRRPNTSFCFLDIRSPGLGDTAMYLCATSRGGGAYYNEQFFGPGTRLTVL.

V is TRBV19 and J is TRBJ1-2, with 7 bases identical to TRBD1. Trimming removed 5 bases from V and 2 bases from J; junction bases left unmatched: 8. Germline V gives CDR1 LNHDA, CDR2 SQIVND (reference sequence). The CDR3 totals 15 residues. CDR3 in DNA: TGTGCCAGTAGTGTAGCGGACAGGAGAAACTATGGCTACACCTTC. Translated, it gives CASSVADRRNYGYTF.

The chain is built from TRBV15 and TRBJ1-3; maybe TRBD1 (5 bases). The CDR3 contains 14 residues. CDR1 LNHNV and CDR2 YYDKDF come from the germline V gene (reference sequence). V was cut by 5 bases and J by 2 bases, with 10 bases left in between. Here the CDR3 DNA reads TGTGCCACCAGCCTTGGGGGGACTGGAAACACCATATATTTT. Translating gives CATSLGGTGNTIYF.

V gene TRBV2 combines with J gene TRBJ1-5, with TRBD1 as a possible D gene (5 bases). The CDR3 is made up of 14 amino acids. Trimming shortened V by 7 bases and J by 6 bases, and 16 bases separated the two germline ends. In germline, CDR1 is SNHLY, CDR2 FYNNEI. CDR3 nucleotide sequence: TGTGCCAGCACCCAGGAGGGGTTGGGTCAGCCCCAGCATTTT. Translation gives CASTQEGLGQPQHF.

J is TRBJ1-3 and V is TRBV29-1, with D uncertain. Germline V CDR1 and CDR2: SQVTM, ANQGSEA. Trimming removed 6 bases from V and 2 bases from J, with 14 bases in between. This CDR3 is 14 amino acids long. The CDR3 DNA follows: TGCAGCGTGGCTGGCGTCCTAGCTGGAAACACCATATATTTT. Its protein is CSVAGVLAGNTIYF.

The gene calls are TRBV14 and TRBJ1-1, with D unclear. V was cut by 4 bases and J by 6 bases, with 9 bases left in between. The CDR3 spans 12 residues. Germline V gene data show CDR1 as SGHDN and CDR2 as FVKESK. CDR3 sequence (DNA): TGTGCCAGCAGCCCCTCTAACGCTGAAGCTTTCTTT. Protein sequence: CASSPSNAEAFF.

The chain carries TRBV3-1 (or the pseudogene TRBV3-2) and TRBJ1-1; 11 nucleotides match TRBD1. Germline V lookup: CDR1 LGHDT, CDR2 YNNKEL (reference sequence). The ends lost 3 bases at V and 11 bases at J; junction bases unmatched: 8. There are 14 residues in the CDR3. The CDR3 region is CASSQGDRGISAFF. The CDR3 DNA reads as TGTGCCAGCAGCCAGGGGGACAGGGGGATTTCGGCTTTCTTT.

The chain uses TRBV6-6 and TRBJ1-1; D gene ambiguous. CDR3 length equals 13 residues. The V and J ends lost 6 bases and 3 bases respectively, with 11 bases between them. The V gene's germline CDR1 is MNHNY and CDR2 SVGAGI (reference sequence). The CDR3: CASRVSVDTEAFF. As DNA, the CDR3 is TGTGCCAGCAGGGTCTCCGTAGACACTGAAGCTTTCTTT.

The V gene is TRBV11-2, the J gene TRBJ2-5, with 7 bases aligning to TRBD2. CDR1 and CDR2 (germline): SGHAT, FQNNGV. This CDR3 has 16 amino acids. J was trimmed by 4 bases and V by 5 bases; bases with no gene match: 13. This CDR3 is CASSPRWEGMGETQYF. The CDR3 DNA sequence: TGTGCCAGCAGCCCCCGGTGGGAGGGGATGGGAGAGACCCAGTACTTC.

CDR3 nucleotide sequence: TGTGCCAGCAGCTTCTTCCGAACCGGGGTGGGCGAGACCCAGTACTTC. Translating it yields CASSFFRTGVGETQYF. The V gene is TRBV5-6, the J gene TRBJ2-5; weak D call: TRBD2 (5 bases). V lost 2 bases, J lost 5 bases, and 19 bases lay in between. This CDR3 is built from 16 residues. Germline assignment: CDR1 SGHDT and CDR2 YYEEEE.

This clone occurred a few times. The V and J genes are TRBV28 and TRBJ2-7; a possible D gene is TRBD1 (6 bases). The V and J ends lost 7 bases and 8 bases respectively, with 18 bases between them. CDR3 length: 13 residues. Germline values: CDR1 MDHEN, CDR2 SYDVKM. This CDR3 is CASNLNTGLQQYF. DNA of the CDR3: TGTGCCAGCAACTTGAACACAGGGCTTCAGCAGTACTTC.